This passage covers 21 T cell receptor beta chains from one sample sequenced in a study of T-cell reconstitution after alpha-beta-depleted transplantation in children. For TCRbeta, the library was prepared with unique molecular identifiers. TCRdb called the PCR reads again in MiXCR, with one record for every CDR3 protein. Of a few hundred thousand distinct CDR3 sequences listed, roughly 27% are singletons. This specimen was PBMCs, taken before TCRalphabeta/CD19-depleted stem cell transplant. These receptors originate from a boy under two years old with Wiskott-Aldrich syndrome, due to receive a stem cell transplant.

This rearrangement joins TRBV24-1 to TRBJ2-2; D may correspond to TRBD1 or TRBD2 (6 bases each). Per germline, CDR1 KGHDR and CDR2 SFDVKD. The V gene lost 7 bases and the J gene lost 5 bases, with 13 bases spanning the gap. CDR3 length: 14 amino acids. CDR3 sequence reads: CATSGGARTGELFF. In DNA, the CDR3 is TGTGCCACCAGCGGGGGCGCGAGGACCGGGGAGCTGTTTTTT.

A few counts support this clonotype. This chain's CDR3 is CASSWTSGSRNEQFF. Here the CDR3 DNA reads TGTGCCAGCAGTTGGACTAGCGGGAGTAGGAATGAGCAGTTCTTC. The rearrangement links TRBV3-1 to TRBJ2-1; 13 positions match TRBD2. Germline V gene sequence: CDR1 LGHDT, CDR2 YNNKEL (reference sequence). V shed 6 bases and J 7 bases; nucleotides not matched to a gene: 6. CDR3 length: 15 residues.

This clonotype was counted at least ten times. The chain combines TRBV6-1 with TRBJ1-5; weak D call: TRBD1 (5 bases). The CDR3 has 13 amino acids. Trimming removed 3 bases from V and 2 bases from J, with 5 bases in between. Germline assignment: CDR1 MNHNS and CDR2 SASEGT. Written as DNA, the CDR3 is TGTGCCAGCAGTGACAGGGGCAATCAGCCCCAGCATTTT. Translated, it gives CASSDRGNQPQHF.

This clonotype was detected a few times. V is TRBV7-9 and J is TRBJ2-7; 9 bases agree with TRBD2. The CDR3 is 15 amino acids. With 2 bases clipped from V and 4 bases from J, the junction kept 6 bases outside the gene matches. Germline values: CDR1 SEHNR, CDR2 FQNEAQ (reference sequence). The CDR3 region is CASSLKLAGPYEQYF. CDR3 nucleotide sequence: TGTGCCAGCAGCTTAAAGCTAGCGGGACCATACGAGCAGTACTTC.

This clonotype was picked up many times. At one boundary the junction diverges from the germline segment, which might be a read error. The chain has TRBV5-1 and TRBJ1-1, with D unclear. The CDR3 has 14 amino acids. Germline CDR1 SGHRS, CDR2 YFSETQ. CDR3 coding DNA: TGTGCCAGCAGCTTAGTGGGGTTGAACACTGAAGCTTTCTTT. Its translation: CASSLVGLNTEAFF.

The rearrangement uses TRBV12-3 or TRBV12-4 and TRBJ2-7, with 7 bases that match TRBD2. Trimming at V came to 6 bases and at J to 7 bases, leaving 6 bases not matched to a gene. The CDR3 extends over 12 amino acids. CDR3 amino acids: CASRGGRGEQYF. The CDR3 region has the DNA TGTGCCAGCAGGGGCGGGAGAGGTGAGCAGTACTTC.

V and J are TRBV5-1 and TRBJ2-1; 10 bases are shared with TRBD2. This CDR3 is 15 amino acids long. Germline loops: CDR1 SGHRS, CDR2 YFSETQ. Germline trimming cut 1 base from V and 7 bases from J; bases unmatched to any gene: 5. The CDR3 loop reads CASSLIQLAGNEQFF. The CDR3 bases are TGCGCCAGCAGCTTGATACAACTAGCGGGGAATGAGCAGTTCTTC.

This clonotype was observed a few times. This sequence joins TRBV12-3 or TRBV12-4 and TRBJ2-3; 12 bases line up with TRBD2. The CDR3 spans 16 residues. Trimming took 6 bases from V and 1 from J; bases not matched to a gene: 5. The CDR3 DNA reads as TGTGCCAGCAGCCCACTAGCGGGAGGTGGCACAGATACGCAGTATTTT. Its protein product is CASSPLAGGGTDTQYF.

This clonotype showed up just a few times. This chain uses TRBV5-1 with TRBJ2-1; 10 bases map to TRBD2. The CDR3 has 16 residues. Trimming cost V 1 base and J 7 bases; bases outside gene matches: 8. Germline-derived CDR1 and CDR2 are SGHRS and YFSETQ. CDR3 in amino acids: CASSLTSGKHRNEQFF. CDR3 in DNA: TGCGCCAGCAGCTTGACTAGCGGGAAGCATAGAAATGAGCAGTTCTTC.

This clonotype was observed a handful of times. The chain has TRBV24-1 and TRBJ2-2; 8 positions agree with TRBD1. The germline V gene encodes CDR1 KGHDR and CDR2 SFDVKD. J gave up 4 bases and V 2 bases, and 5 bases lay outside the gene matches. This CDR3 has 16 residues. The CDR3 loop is CATSDSRTGITGELFF. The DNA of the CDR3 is TGTGCCACCAGTGATTCAAGGACAGGGATCACCGGGGAGCTGTTTTTT.

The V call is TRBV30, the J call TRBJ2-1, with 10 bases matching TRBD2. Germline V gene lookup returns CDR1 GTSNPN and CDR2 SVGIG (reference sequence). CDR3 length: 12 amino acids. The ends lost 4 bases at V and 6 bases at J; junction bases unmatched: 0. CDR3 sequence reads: CAWTSGSNEQFF. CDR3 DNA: TGTGCCTGGACTAGCGGGAGCAATGAGCAGTTCTTC. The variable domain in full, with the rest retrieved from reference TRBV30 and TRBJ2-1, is SQTIHQWPATLVQPVGSPLSLECTVEGTSNPNLYWYRQAAGRGLQLLFYSVGIGQISSEVPQNLSASRPQDRQFILSSKKLLLSDSGFYLCAWTSGSNEQFFGPGTRLTVL.

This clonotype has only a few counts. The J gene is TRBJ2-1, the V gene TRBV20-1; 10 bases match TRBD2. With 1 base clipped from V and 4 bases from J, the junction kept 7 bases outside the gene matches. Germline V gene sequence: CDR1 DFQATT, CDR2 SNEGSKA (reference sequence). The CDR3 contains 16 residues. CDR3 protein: CSARASGSNFYNEQFF. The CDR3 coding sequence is TGCAGTGCTAGAGCTAGCGGGAGCAATTTTTACAATGAGCAGTTCTTC.

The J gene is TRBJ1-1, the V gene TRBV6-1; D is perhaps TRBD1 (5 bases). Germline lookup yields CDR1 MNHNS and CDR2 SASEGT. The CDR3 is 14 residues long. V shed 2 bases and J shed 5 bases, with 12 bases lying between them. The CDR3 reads CASSEYGGRTEAFF. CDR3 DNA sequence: TGTGCCAGCAGTGAATATGGGGGGAGGACTGAAGCTTTCTTT.

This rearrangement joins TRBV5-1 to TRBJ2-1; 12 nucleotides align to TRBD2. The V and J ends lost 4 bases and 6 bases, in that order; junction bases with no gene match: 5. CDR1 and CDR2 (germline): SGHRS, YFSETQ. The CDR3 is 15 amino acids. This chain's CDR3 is CASSPGLAGFNEQFF. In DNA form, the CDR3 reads TGCGCCAGCAGCCCCGGACTAGCGGGATTCAATGAGCAGTTCTTC.

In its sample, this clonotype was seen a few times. This CDR3 is CSVLRGAETQYF. The CDR3 nucleotides are TGCAGCGTCCTCCGGGGGGCCGAGACCCAGTACTTC. This chain links TRBV29-1 with TRBJ2-5; a weak D match, TRBD2 (7 bases). Trimming removed 6 bases at V and 5 bases at J, with 13 bases between. Germline lookup yields CDR1 SQVTM and CDR2 ANQGSEA. The CDR3 totals 12 residues.

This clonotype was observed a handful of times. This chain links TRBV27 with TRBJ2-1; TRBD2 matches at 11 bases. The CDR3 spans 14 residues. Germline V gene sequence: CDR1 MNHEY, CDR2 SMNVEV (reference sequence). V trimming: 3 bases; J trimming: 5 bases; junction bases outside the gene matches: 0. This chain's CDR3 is CASSFSGRDNEQFF. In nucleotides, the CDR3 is TGTGCCAGCAGTTTTAGCGGGAGGGACAATGAGCAGTTCTTC.

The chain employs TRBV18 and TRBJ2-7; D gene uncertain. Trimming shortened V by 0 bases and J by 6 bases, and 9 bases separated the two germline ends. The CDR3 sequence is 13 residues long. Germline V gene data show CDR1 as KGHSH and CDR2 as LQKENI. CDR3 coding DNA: TGTGCCAGCTCACCACCTAGCTTGGGCGAGCAGTACTTC. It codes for CASSPPSLGEQYF.

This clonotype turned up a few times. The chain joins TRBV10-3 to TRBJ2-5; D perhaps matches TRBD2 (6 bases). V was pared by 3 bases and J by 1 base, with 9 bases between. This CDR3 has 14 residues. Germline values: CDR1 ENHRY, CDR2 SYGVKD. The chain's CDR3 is CAISERTIQETQYF. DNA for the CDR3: TGTGCCATCAGTGAAAGGACTATCCAAGAGACCCAGTACTTC.

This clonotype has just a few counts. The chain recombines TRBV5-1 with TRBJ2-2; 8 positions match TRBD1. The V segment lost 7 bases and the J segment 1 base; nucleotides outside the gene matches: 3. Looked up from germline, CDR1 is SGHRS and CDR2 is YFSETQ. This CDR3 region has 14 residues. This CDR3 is CASDRGENTGELFF. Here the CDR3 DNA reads TGCGCCAGCGACAGGGGAGAGAACACCGGGGAGCTGTTTTTT.

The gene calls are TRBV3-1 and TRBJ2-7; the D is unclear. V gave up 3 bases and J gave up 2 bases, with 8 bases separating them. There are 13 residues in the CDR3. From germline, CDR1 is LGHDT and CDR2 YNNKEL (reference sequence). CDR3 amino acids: CASSHGPTYEQYF. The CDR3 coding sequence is TGTGCCAGCAGCCACGGGCCTACCTACGAGCAGTACTTC.

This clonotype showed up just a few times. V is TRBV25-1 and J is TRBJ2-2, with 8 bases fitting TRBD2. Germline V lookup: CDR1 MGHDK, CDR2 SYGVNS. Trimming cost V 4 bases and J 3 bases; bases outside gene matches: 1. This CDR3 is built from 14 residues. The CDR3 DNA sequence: TGTGCCAGCAGTGTCGGGGGGGACACCGGGGAGCTGTTTTTT. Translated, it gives CASSVGGDTGELFF.